This TCR beta chain was documented in a study of T cells after yellow fever vaccination (dated by TCRdb to about 2019). For context, the study as a whole: Libraries from fractions with low cell numbers were prepared with the SMART-Seq v4 Ultra Low Input RNA kit. Two healthy male donors, one aged 18 to 30 and one aged 30 to 40 years, made up the cohort. To track T-cell clones before and after primary and booster YFV17D yellow fever vaccination, bulk TCR alpha and beta repertoires were sequenced longitudinally. Bulk PBMC replicates and cell subsets were isolated from blood drawn at multiple timepoints before and after both primary and secondary immunization. Overall results and qualifications from the work: A small fraction of clonotypes appeared in both the CD4 and CD8 compartments, likely as a result of convergent recombination. Most clones expanded after primary vaccination were re-detected after the booster (96% of CD4 and 80% to 90% of CD8), suggesting broad memory maintenance. Compared with the primary T-cell response, the secondary T-cell response was faster but weaker, reaching its peak on day 5 rather than on day 15. The study included only a couple of donors, which limits how far the findings can be generalized. Computational filtering was needed because FACS-sorted repertoires could contain abundant contaminating clonotypes from the bulk population.

TCRdb shows the sequencer as Illumina NovaSeq 6000. Synthesis of TCR cDNA relied on 5'RACE template switching, a step that introduced a universal primer site along with unique molecular identifiers. Priming of cDNA synthesis was performed from both the TCR alpha and TCR beta constant segments. Libraries were amplified in two PCR steps, with sample barcodes and sequencing adapters added in the second step. Sequencing of the libraries was done on either Illumina HiSeq 2500 (2x100 bp) or NovaSeq (2x150 bp). The published analysis was carried out like this. MIGEC was used to demultiplex reads and collapse the reads into UMI consensus sequences, and MiXCR was used for V(D)J alignment. Vaccine-responding clonotypes were identified with edgeR using replicate PBMC samples, with FDR below 0.01 and a log2 fold change above 5 up to day 15 being required. CD4 or CD8 identity was assigned to each bulk clonotype according to whether the clonotype was present at higher abundance in the sequenced CD4 repertoire or the sequenced CD8 repertoire. The public reads were reprocessed in TCRdb via fastp at Q25 and MiXCR, keeping in-frame beta chains. Entries are consolidated by CDR3 protein sequence, retaining the most common genes and DNA. These V and J calls derive from TCRdb rather than the authors' analysis. This sample gives more than 300,000 distinct CDR3 sequences in total; about 10% of them show up just once. 3% to 3.5% of the sample belongs to the ten largest clones.

The treatment or condition label, as the study defines it: live attenuated yellow fever vaccine strain. PBMCs were isolated from peripheral blood using a standard Ficoll-Paque protocol. Dynabeads CD4 and CD8 positive selection kits were used to isolate CD4 and CD8 T-cell fractions. TriZol was used to extract RNA from bulk PBMCs, CD4 and CD8 fractions, and dextramer-positive and dextramer-negative fractions. About this clonotype: The antigen it binds to is not known. No base quality information exists; no much larger clone differs at one position.

Clipping removes 8 bases from V and 2 bases from J, with 9 as the unmatched junction base count. The CDR3 runs 13 amino acids, cysteine and valine included. This entry keeps only the CDR3 DNA: 39 bases, framed from base 1. CDR1 and CDR2 are drawn from the germline V gene: SQVTM, ANQGSEA. Sequencing was performed on CD4+ T cells sorted from PBMCs, taken 45 days after the yellow fever booster vaccination. The clonotype comes from a man aged 18-30 years who received the YFV17D yellow fever vaccine. In this chain, TRBV29-1 is recombined with TRBJ2-7, with 7 bases in between that match TRBD2. The DNA reads as follows: TGCAGCTCCTTGGGGGGGACCACCTACGAGCAGTACGTC. Translated, it gives CSSLGGTTYEQYV.